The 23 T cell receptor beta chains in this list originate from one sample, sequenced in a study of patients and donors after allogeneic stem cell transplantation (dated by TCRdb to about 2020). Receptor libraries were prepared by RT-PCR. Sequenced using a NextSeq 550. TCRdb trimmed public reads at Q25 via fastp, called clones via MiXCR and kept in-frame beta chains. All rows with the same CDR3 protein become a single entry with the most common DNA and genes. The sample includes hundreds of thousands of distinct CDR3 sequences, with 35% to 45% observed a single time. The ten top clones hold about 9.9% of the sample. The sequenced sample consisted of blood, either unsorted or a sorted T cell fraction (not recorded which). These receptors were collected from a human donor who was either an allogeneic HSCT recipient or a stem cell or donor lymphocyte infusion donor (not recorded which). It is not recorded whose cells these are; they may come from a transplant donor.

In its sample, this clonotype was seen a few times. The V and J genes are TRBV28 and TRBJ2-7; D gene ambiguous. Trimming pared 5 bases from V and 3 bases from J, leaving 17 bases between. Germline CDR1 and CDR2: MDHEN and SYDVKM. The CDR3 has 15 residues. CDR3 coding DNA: TGTGCCAGCAGTCCACCGGCCCTAGGAGTCTACGAGCAGTACTTC. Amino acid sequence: CASSPPALGVYEQYF.

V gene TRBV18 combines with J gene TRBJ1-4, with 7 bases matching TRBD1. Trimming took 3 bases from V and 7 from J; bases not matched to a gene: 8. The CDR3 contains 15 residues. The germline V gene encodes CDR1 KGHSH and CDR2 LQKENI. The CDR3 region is CASSPRRGEGEKLFF. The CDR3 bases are TGTGCCAGCTCACCGCGCAGGGGGGAAGGTGAAAAACTGTTTTTT. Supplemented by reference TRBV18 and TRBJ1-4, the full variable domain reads NAGVMQNPRHLVRRRGQEARLRCSPMKGHSHVYWYRQLPEEGLKFMVYLQKENIIDESGMPKERFSAEFPKEGPSILRIQQVVRGDSAAYFCASSPRRGEGEKLFFGSGTQLSVL.

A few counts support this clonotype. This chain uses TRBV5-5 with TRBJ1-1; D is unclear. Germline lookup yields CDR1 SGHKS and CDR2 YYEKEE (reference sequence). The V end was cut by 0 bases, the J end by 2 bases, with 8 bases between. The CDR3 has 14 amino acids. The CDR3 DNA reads TGTGCCAGCAGCTTGGGGGCCTATAACACTGAAGCTTTCTTT. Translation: CASSLGAYNTEAFF.

The CDR3 DNA follows: TGCAGTGCTTTGCTAGCGGGGGATCGGCAGTTCTTC. Translating gives CSALLAGDRQFF. The gene calls are TRBV20-1 and TRBJ2-1; 10 nucleotides agree with TRBD2. V trimming: 5 bases; J trimming: 12 bases; junction bases outside the gene matches: 7. Looked up from germline, CDR1 is DFQATT and CDR2 is SNEGSKA (reference sequence). The CDR3 is 12 amino acids.

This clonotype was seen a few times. CDR3 nucleotides: TGTGCCATCAGTGAGTGGTCAGCCGCCGACAATGAGCAGTTCTTC. This encodes CAISEWSAADNEQFF. The V gene is TRBV10-3, the J gene TRBJ2-1; D remains ambiguous. The germline V gene encodes CDR1 ENHRY and CDR2 SYGVKD. V shed 1 base and J shed 5 bases, with 12 bases lying between them. The CDR3 has 15 amino acids.

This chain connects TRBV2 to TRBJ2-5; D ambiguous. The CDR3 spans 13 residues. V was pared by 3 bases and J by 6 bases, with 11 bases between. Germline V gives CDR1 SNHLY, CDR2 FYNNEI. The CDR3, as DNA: TGTGCCAGCAGTGATACACGGTGGAAGACCCAGTACTTC. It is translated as CASSDTRWKTQYF.

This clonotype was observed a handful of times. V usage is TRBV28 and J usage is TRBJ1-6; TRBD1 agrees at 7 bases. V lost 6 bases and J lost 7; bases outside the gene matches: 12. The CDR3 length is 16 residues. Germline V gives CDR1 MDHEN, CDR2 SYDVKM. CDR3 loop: CASSRSTGASNSPLHF. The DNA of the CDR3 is TGTGCCAGCAGCAGAAGCACAGGGGCCTCGAATTCACCCCTCCACTTT.

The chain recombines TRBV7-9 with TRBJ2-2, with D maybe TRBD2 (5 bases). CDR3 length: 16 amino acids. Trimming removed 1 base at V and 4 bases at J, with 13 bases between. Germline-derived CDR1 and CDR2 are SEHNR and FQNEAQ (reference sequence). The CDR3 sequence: CASSLVEALSTGELFF. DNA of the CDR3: TGTGCCAGCAGCTTAGTGGAGGCGTTGAGCACCGGGGAGCTGTTTTTT.

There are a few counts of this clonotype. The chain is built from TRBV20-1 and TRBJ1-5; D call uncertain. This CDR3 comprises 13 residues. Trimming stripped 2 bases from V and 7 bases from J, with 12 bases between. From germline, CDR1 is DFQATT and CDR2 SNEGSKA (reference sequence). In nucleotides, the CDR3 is TGCAGTGCTAGATGGACCGGACGCCAGCCCCAGCATTTT. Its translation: CSARWTGRQPQHF.

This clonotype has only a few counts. As DNA, the CDR3 is TGCAGTGCTAGGGACCTGGACGGGACTGTGCGCGAGCAGTACTTC. Translation: CSARDLDGTVREQYF. This chain uses TRBV20-1 with TRBJ2-7, with D maybe TRBD2 (6 bases). V gave up 3 bases and J gave up 6 bases, with 21 bases separating them. The CDR3 is 15 amino acids. Germline V lookup: CDR1 DFQATT, CDR2 SNEGSKA (reference sequence).

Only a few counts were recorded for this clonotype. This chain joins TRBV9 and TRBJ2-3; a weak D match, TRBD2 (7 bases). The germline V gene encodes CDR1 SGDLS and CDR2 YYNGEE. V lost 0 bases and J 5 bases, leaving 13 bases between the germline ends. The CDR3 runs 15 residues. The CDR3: CASSVVGGALDTQYF. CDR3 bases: TGTGCCAGCAGCGTAGTTGGGGGGGCCTTAGATACGCAGTATTTT.

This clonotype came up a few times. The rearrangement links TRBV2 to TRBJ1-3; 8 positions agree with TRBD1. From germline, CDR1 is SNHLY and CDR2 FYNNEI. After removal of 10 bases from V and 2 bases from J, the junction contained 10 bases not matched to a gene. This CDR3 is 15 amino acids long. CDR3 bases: TGTGCCAACCTAGACAGGGGATTGACTGGAAACACCATATATTTT. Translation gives CANLDRGLTGNTIYF.

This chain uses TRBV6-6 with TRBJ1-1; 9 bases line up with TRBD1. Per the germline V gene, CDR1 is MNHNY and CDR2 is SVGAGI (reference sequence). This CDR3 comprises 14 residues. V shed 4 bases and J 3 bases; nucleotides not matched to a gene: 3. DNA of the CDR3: TGTGCCAGCAGTTTGGGACAGGGTTACACTGAAGCTTTCTTT. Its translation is CASSLGQGYTEAFF.

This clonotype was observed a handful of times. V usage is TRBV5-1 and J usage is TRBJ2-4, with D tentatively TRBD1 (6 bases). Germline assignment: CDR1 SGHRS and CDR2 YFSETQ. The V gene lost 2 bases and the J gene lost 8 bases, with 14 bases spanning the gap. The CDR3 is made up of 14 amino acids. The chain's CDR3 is CASSLQGEEDIQYF. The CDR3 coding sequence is TGCGCCAGCAGCTTACAGGGCGAAGAGGACATTCAGTACTTC.

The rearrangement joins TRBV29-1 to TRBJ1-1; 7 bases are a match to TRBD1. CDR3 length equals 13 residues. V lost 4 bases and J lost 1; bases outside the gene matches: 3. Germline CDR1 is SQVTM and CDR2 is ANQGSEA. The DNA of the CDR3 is TGCAGCGTTGGGAACAGGGGGAACACTGAAGCTTTCTTT. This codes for CSVGNRGNTEAFF.

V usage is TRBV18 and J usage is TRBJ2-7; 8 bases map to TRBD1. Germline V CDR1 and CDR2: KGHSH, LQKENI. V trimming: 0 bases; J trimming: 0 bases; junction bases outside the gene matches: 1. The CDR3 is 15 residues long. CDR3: CASSPPGQDSYEQYF. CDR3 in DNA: TGTGCCAGCTCACCACCGGGACAGGACTCCTACGAGCAGTACTTC.

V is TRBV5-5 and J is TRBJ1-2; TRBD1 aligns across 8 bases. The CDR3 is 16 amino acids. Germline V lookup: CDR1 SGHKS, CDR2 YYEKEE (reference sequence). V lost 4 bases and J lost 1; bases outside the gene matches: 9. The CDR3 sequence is CASSRQGPPFNYGYTF. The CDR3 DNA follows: TGTGCCAGCAGCCGACAGGGGCCGCCCTTTAACTATGGCTACACCTTC.

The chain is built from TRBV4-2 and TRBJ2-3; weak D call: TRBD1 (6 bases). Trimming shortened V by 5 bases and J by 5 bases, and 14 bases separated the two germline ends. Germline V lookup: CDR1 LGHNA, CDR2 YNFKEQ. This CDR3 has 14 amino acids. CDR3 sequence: CASSFGQTRDTQYF. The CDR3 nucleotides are TGTGCCAGCAGCTTTGGACAGACCAGAGATACGCAGTATTTT.

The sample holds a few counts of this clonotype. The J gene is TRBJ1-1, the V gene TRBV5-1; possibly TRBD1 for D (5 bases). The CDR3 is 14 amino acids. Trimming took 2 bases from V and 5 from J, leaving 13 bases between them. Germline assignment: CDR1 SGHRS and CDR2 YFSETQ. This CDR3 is CASSFSGARTEAFF. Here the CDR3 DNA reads TGCGCCAGCAGCTTTTCCGGGGCGCGGACTGAAGCTTTCTTT.

CDR3 residues: CAWIVPGTASGGYTF. Written as DNA, the CDR3 is TGTGCCTGGATCGTCCCCGGGACAGCCTCGGGTGGCTACACCTTC. The rearrangement uses TRBV30 and TRBJ1-2, with 7 bases matching TRBD1. Per the germline V gene, CDR1 is GTSNPN and CDR2 is SVGIG (reference sequence). The CDR3 length is 15 residues. With V trimmed by 4 bases and J by 7 bases, 15 bases remained unmatched.

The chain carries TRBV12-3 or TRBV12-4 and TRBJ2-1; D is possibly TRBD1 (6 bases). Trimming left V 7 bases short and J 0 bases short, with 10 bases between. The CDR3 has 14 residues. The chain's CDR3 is CASTSGHSYNEQFF. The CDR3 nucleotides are TGTGCCAGCACCTCGGGACACTCCTACAATGAGCAGTTCTTC.

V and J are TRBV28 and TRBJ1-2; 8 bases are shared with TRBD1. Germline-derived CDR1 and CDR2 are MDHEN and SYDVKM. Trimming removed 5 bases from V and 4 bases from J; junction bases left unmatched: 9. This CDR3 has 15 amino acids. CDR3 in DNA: TGTGCCAGCAGTCCTCCACGACAGGGGAGCTATGGCTACACCTTC. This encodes CASSPPRQGSYGYTF.

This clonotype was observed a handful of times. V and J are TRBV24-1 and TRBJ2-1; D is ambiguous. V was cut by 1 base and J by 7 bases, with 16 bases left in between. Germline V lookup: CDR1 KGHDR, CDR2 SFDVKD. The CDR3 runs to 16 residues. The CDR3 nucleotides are TGTGCCACCAGTGATTTCGGTCGTAACCGGGCGAATGAGCAGTTCTTC. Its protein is CATSDFGRNRANEQFF.